Detailed here is one TCR beta chain. Antigen specificity is unknown. This sample is drawn from a study of cytotoxic CD8 clonotypes in ibrutinib-treated CLL. V was clipped by 0 bases and J by 0 bases, with 9 bases between them. Germline V gene lookup returns CDR1 SQVTM and CDR2 ANQGSEA. CDR3 length: 15 residues. Study observations and caveats: Elevated clonality accompanied ibrutinib response, with a return toward baseline values at progression. Patients had baseline clonality above age-matched healthy donors, and this clonality moved with circulating CD8+ T-cell counts.

Method: immunoSEQ multiplex PCR; TCRdb's copy keeps in-frame clones and lacks some. The profile shows roughly 97,000 clones, approximately 82% of them singletons. This receptor was taken from a human donor with chronic lymphocytic leukemia. The chain employs TRBV29-1 and TRBJ1-3; D gene uncertain. The sequencing used PBMCs, collected after 12 months of ibrutinib treatment. The DNA of the CDR3 is TGCAGCGTTGAAGAGTTGGCTAGCTCTGGAAACACCATATATTTT. Translating gives CSVEELASSGNTIYF.